This is a list of T cell receptor beta chains from one sample in a study of spatial heterogeneity in lung cancer. TCRdb itself ran the 5' RACE reads through MiXCR, one entry per CDR3 protein. The repertoire consists of several thousand distinct CDR3 sequences, with approximately 21% occurring once and the leading ten covering around 20%. The material was PBMCs, obtained at surgery. The receptors come from a female donor with early-stage non-small cell lung cancer. Both conserved end residues are part of each CDR3. A D gene is named only where the DNA matches it firmly. Clone size, where shown, is once, few, many, or a class for clones that have expanded.

d_call	v_call	j_call	clone_size	cdr3_nt	cdr3_aa
TRBD2	TRBV7-6	TRBJ2-5	few	TGTGCCAGCAGCGAGTCTAGCGGGGGTTTTGGAGGGACCCAGTACTTC	CASSESSGGFGGTQYF
TRBD2	TRBV12-3/TRBV12-4	TRBJ2-5	few	TGTGCCAGCGGCGGGAGTATGGAGACCCAGTACTTC	CASGGSMETQYF
.	TRBV7-6	TRBJ2-6	medium-sized	TGTGCCAGCAGCTCCATTCGGGGGCCCGGGGCCAACGTCCTGACTTTC	CASSSIRGPGANVLTF
.	TRBV11-2	TRBJ2-5	medium-sized	TGTGCCAGCAGCTTATTCCGGGAGATGGAGACCCAGTACTTC	CASSLFREMETQYF
.	TRBV11-2	TRBJ1-2	many	TGTGCCAGCAGCAACAGGGACTATGGCTACACCTTC	CASSNRDYGYTF
TRBD2	TRBV12-5	TRBJ2-5	few	TGTGGATCGGCGGGGGGAAGAGTACAAGAGACCCAGTACTTC	CGSAGGRVQETQYF
.	TRBV29-1	TRBJ2-3	medium-sized	TGCAGCGTGGGGACAGATACGCAGTATTTT	CSVGTDTQYF
TRBD2	TRBV5-1	TRBJ2-1	.	TGCGCCAGCAGCTCGGGCGGGGGGACCTACAATGAGCAGTTCTTC	CASSSGGGTYNEQFF
.	TRBV6-5	TRBJ2-1	few	TGTGCCAGCAGTTACGCTACCCTCAATGAGCAGTTCTTC	CASSYATLNEQFF
TRBD1	TRBV7-3	TRBJ2-7	.	TGTGCCAGCAGCCCGACAGGGGATTACCACGAGCAGTACTTC	CASSPTGDYHEQYF
TRBD1	TRBV10-3	TRBJ2-5	medium-sized	TGTGCCATCAGTGATGGAGGGGACAGGGGGGAAGAGACCCAGTACTTC	CAISDGGDRGEETQYF
.	TRBV4-1	TRBJ2-3	.	TGCGCCAGCAGACCCTTGCTCCGCACAGATACGCAGTATTTT	CASRPLLRTDTQYF
TRBD1	TRBV11-2	TRBJ1-2	medium-sized	TGTGCCAGCAGCTCCGGGAAGGGAAAAGGGGACAGGCCGATCTATGGCTACACCTTC	CASSSGKGKGDRPIYGYTF
.	TRBV5-1	TRBJ2-1	medium-sized	TGCGCCAGCAGCTTGGCAGGACTATCTCACAATGAGCAGTTCTTC	CASSLAGLSHNEQFF
.	TRBV6-1	TRBJ1-2	.	TGTGCCAGCAGGGTGGAACACGGCTCCTACACCTTC	CASRVEHGSYTF
.	TRBV11-1	TRBJ2-1	many	TGTGCCAGCAGCTTGGGGGGGGCCCTCACCAAGGATGAGCAGTTCTTC	CASSLGGALTKDEQFF
TRBD1	TRBV3-1	TRBJ1-4	.	TGTGCCAGCAGCCAAGATCTTGCTGGACAGGCCTTAAAACTGTTTTTT	CASSQDLAGQALKLFF
.	TRBV29-1	TRBJ2-5	many	TGCAGCGTTGATCTGGTGGAGACCCAGTACTTC	CSVDLVETQYF
TRBD1	TRBV5-5	TRBJ2-2	medium-sized	TGTGCCAGCAGCAGGGACAGGGGTGACACCGGGGAGCTGTTTTTT	CASSRDRGDTGELFF
TRBD2	TRBV2	TRBJ2-5	.	TGTGCCAGTAGCGGGAGCTACCCTAGGGAGACCCAGTACTTC	CASSGSYPRETQYF
.	TRBV12-3/TRBV12-4	TRBJ2-1	medium-sized	TGTGCCAGCAGACTTATAGGCGAGCAGTTCTTC	CASRLIGEQFF
.	TRBV5-1	TRBJ1-1	.	TGCGCCAGCAGCTTGAGAGGGGGCACTGAAGCTTTCTTT	CASSLRGGTEAFF
TRBD1	TRBV20-1	TRBJ1-4	.	TGCAGTGCAAAAGGGACAGGGGGCTTGTCGGAAAAACTGTTTTTT	CSAKGTGGLSEKLFF
.	TRBV30	TRBJ2-2	.	TGTGCCTGGAGTAGCAGTTACACCGGGGAGCTGTTTTTT	CAWSSSYTGELFF
TRBD1	TRBV14	TRBJ2-1	.	TGTGCCAGCAGCATGACAGGGAACAATGAGCAGTTCTTC	CASSMTGNNEQFF
TRBD2	TRBV20-1	TRBJ2-3	few	TGCAGTGCTAGCCGGCTAGCGGGAGCCGACCTAGATACGCAGTATTTT	CSASRLAGADLDTQYF
TRBD2	TRBV10-3	TRBJ2-5	.	TGTGCCATCAGTGAGTCGGAGCGGGGGGCCGTGGAGACCCAGTACTTC	CAISESERGAVETQYF
TRBD2	TRBV29-1	TRBJ2-1	few	TGCAGCGTTGTAGCGGGGGGTGTAAATGAGCAGTTCTTC	CSVVAGGVNEQFF
TRBD2	TRBV11-2	TRBJ2-3	many	TGTGCCAGCAGCTTAGATCCTAGCGGATACACAGATACGCAGTATTTT	CASSLDPSGYTDTQYF